This TCR beta chain was captured by sequencing in a study of blood T cell repertoires in COVID-19. This CDR3 has 15 residues. Between the trimmed V and J ends, which lost 4 bases and 0 bases, there was a span of 11 bases. Germline V gene sequence: CDR1 LGHDT, CDR2 YNNKEL (reference sequence). How the authors handled the data: Amplification with reference gene primers provided the estimates of nucleated cell counts. The data were produced by immunoSEQ multiplex PCR, yet TCRdb's version contains in-frame clones alone and is incomplete. That table is the source of V, J and clone size, and D and trimming were worked out from the DNA. The sample holds over 150,000 clones, roughly 80% seen once.

Sequenced: peripheral blood. The source of this sequence is a woman at least 80 years old with COVID-19, enrolled during active disease. The V gene is TRBV3-1 (or the pseudogene TRBV3-2), the J gene TRBJ2-3; D remains ambiguous. The CDR3 region has the DNA TGTGCCAGCAGCCCCCCCGTAACTAGCACAGATACGCAGTATTTT. Translating it yields CASSPPVTSTDTQYF.